This is a list of T cell receptor beta chains from one sample in a study of cytomegalovirus exposure and HLA in healthy donors. Profiling relied on immunoSEQ multiplex PCR, and the TCRdb table lists in-frame clones only, not all of them. The sample contains 200,000 to 250,000 clones, around 80% of which appear only once. The sample taken for sequencing was PBMCs. The source of these receptors is a woman in her sixties or seventies in good health and CMV-seropositive. The CDR3 runs from the conserved cysteine through the conserved F or W. The order of the fields is V gene, D gene, clone size, J gene, CDR3 protein, CDR3 DNA. The D gene is left open where the match is weak. Size is stated for part of the rows, as once, few or many counts, or as a class when the clone is expanded.

v_call: TRBV5-1
d_call: .
clone_size: .
j_call: TRBJ1-1
cdr3_aa: CASSLGDTPWAEAFF
cdr3_nt: TGCGCCAGCAGCTTGGGGGACACCCCCTGGGCTGAAGCTTTCTTT

v_call: TRBV11-2
d_call: .
clone_size: .
j_call: TRBJ2-2
cdr3_aa: CASSSVYNTGELFF
cdr3_nt: TGTGCCAGCAGCTCCGTATATAACACCGGGGAGCTGTTTTTT

v_call: TRBV5-1
d_call: TRBD1
clone_size: .
j_call: TRBJ2-2
cdr3_aa: CASSSGQVAGELFF
cdr3_nt: TGCGCCAGCAGCTCGGGACAGGTCGCCGGGGAGCTGTTTTTT

v_call: TRBV28
d_call: .
clone_size: few
j_call: TRBJ1-2
cdr3_aa: CASSSPGQQGYTF
cdr3_nt: TGTGCCAGCAGTTCGCCGGGACAACAGGGCTACACCTTC

v_call: TRBV7-2
d_call: TRBD1
clone_size: .
j_call: TRBJ1-3
cdr3_aa: CASSLRDRAAGNTIYF
cdr3_nt: TGTGCCAGCAGCTTACGGGACAGGGCGGCCGGAAACACCATATATTTT

v_call: TRBV18
d_call: .
clone_size: .
j_call: TRBJ1-1
cdr3_aa: CASSPAGGEAFF
cdr3_nt: TGTGCCAGCTCACCCGCGGGGGGTGAAGCTTTCTTT

v_call: TRBV7-9
d_call: .
clone_size: .
j_call: TRBJ1-2
cdr3_aa: CASSLGRGAEHGYTF
cdr3_nt: TGTGCCAGCAGCTTAGGGCGGGGGGCGGAACACGGCTACACCTTC

v_call: TRBV2
d_call: .
clone_size: .
j_call: TRBJ2-3
cdr3_aa: CASSELLATDTQYF
cdr3_nt: TGTGCCAGCAGTGAATTGTTAGCTACAGATACGCAGTATTTT

v_call: TRBV18
d_call: TRBD1
clone_size: .
j_call: TRBJ1-1
cdr3_aa: CASSPGQGAATEAFF
cdr3_nt: TGTGCCAGCTCACCAGGTCAGGGGGCGGCTACTGAAGCTTTCTTT

v_call: TRBV5-1
d_call: TRBD1
clone_size: .
j_call: TRBJ2-7
cdr3_aa: CASSFIGQGAEQYF
cdr3_nt: TGCGCCAGCAGTTTCATCGGACAGGGTGCTGAGCAGTACTTC

v_call: TRBV19
d_call: .
clone_size: .
j_call: TRBJ1-1
cdr3_aa: CASQRQGGTEAFF
cdr3_nt: TGTGCCTCACAGAGGCAGGGAGGCACTGAAGCTTTCTTT

v_call: TRBV7-6
d_call: TRBD2
clone_size: .
j_call: TRBJ2-5
cdr3_aa: CASSPGSGGRAQYF
cdr3_nt: TGTGCCAGCAGCCCGGGATCGGGGGGGCGGGCCCAGTACTTC

v_call: TRBV28
d_call: .
clone_size: .
j_call: TRBJ1-6
cdr3_aa: CASSRGQIYNSPLHF
cdr3_nt: TGTGCCAGCAGCAGAGGACAGATCTATAATTCACCCCTCCACTTT

v_call: TRBV9
d_call: TRBD2
clone_size: .
j_call: TRBJ2-3
cdr3_aa: CASSVSLTSETTDTQYF
cdr3_nt: TGTGCCAGCAGCGTATCCCTCACTAGCGAGACCACAGATACGCAGTATTTT

v_call: TRBV28
d_call: .
clone_size: .
j_call: TRBJ1-4
cdr3_aa: CASSPQRQEKLFF
cdr3_nt: TGTGCCAGCAGTCCCCAGAGACAGGAAAAACTGTTTTTT

v_call: TRBV19
d_call: .
clone_size: .
j_call: TRBJ2-7
cdr3_aa: CASSIVGALGEQYF
cdr3_nt: TGTGCCAGTAGTATAGTTGGGGCCCTGGGGGAGCAGTACTTC